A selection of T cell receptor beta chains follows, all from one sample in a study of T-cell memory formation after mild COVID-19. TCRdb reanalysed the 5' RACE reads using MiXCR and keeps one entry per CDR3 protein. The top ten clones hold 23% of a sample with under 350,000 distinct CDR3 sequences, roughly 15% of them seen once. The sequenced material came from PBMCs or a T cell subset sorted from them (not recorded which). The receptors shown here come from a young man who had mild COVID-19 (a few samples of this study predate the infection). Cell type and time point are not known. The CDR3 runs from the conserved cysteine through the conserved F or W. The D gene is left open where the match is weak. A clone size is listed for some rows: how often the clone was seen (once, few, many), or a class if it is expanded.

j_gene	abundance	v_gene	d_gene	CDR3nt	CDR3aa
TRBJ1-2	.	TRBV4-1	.	TGCGCCAGCAGCCCAAGATCAGGGCTCTCTGGTGGCTACACCTTC	CASSPRSGLSGGYTF
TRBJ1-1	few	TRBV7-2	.	TGTGCCAGCAGCCCCGAAAGCGGGTGGTTGACTGAAGCTTTCTTT	CASSPESGWLTEAFF
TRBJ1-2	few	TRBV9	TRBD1	TGTGCCAGCAGCCAGGACAGGGGGGCTAACTATGGCTACACCTTC	CASSQDRGANYGYTF
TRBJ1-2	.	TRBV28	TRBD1	TGTGCCAGCACGGGGTTGGGACAGGGCGATAACTATGGCTACACCTTC	CASTGLGQGDNYGYTF
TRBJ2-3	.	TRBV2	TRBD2	TGTGCCAGCAGTTTCAAGCGGGGAACAGATACGCAGTATTTT	CASSFKRGTDTQYF
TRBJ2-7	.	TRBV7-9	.	TGTGCCAGCAGCTCGGGTAAGGATCACTACGAGCAGTACTTC	CASSSGKDHYEQYF
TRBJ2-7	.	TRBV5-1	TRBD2	TGCGCCAGCAGCCTCGGACTAGCGGGGGAGTACGAGCAGTACTTC	CASSLGLAGEYEQYF
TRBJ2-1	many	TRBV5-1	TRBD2	TGCGCCAGCAGCTTGAGTGCGCGGGGGAATGAGCAGTTCTTC	CASSLSARGNEQFF
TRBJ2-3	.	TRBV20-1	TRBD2	TGCAGTCCCAGGAGTGGGGGACTAGGAACAGATACGCAGTATTTT	CSPRSGGLGTDTQYF
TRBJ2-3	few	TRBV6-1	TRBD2	TGTGCCAGCGGGGGACTAGCGATCCCAGATACGCAGTATTTT	CASGGLAIPDTQYF
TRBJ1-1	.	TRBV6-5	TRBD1	TGTGCCAGCAGACCGGACAGGGGCCGGAGAGCTTTCTTT	CASRPDRGRRAFF
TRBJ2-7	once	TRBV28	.	TGTGCCAGCAGTTTAAGACATCACGAGCAGTACTTC	CASSLRHHEQYF
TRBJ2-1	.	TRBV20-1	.	TGCAGTGGGACTGGCGGGCTCCCCTACAATGAGCAGTTCTTC	CSGTGGLPYNEQFF
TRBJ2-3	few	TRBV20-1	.	TGCAGTGCTAGAGACACAGATACGCAGTATTTT	CSARDTDTQYF
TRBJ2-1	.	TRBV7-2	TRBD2	TGTGCCAGCAGCCGCACAGGTAGCGGGGGGGCCACCTACAATGAGCAGTTCTTC	CASSRTGSGGATYNEQFF